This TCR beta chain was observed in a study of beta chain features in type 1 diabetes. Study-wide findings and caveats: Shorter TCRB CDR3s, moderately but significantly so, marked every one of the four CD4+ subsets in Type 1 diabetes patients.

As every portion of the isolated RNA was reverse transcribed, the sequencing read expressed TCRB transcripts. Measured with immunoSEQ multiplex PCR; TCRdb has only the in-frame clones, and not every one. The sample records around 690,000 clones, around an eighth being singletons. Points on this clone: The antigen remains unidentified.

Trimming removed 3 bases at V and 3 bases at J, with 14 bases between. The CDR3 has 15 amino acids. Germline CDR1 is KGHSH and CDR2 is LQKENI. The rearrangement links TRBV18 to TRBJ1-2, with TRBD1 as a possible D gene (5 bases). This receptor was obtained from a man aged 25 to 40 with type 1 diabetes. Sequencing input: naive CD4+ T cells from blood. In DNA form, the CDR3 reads TGTGCCAGCTCACCCCTCGGGACGGTCGACTATGGCTACACCTTC. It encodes CASSPLGTVDYGYTF.